A selection of T cell receptor beta chains follows, all from one sample in a study of cytomegalovirus exposure and HLA in healthy donors. The method was immunoSEQ multiplex PCR; TCRdb's version includes in-frame clones alone and lacks a portion of them. The sample holds approximately 130,000 clones, 85% seen once. Sequencing used PBMCs. The receptors originated from a woman aged 25 to 45 in good health and CMV-seropositive. The CDR3 runs from the conserved cysteine through the conserved F or W. The D gene is left open where the match is weak. The size of a clone is reported for some rows only, either as once, few or many, or as a class for expanded clones.

J: TRBJ2-3
V: TRBV6-1
size: -
D: TRBD2
CDR3: CASSGTLAGVQPTQYF
DNA: TGTGCCAGCAGTGGCACACTAGCGGGGGTCCAGCCTACGCAGTATTTT

J: TRBJ2-3
V: TRBV9
size: -
D: -
CDR3: CASSKEGSTDTQYF
DNA: TGTGCCAGCAGTAAGGAGGGGAGCACAGATACGCAGTATTTT

J: TRBJ2-1
V: TRBV7-3
size: -
D: TRBD2
CDR3: CASSSGSGVNEQFF
DNA: TGTGCCAGCAGCTCGGGTAGCGGGGTAAATGAGCAGTTCTTC

J: TRBJ1-2
V: TRBV28
size: -
D: -
CDR3: CASSLPGGGGGYTF
DNA: TGTGCCAGCAGTTTACCGGGGGGCGGGGGGGGCTACACCTTC

J: TRBJ2-7
V: TRBV4-2
size: -
D: -
CDR3: CASSQERGTWEQYF
DNA: TGTGCCAGCAGCCAAGAGAGAGGGACTTGGGAGCAGTACTTC

J: TRBJ1-2
V: TRBV7-9
size: -
D: -
CDR3: CASSPGGWRSYGYTF
DNA: TGTGCCAGCAGCCCCGGGGGGTGGCGGAGCTATGGCTACACCTTC

J: TRBJ2-2
V: TRBV10-2
size: -
D: TRBD2
CDR3: CASRAGLADTGELFF
DNA: TGCGCCAGCAGAGCTGGACTAGCTGACACCGGGGAGCTGTTTTTT

J: TRBJ2-1
V: TRBV25-1
size: few
D: TRBD1
CDR3: CASKGTGDYNEQFF
DNA: TGTGCCAGCAAGGGGACAGGGGACTACAATGAGCAGTTCTTC

J: TRBJ2-7
V: TRBV7-9
size: -
D: -
CDR3: CASSFHQGYQYF
DNA: TGTGCCAGCAGCTTCCACCAGGGGTACCAGTACTTC

J: TRBJ2-5
V: TRBV9
size: once
D: -
CDR3: CASSAGELELETQYF
DNA: TGTGCCAGCAGCGCGGGGGAACTAGAGCTAGAGACCCAGTACTTC

J: TRBJ2-3
V: TRBV6-5
size: -
D: TRBD2
CDR3: CASSFLAGGSTDTQYF
DNA: TGTGCCAGCAGTTTCCTAGCGGGGGGGAGCACAGATACGCAGTATTTT

J: TRBJ1-1
V: TRBV2
size: -
D: TRBD1
CDR3: CASKFGQVMNTEAFF
DNA: TGTGCCAGCAAGTTCGGACAGGTTATGAACACTGAAGCTTTCTTT

J: TRBJ1-1
V: TRBV4-1
size: few
D: TRBD1
CDR3: CASSPFRDRGSGTFF
DNA: TGCGCCAGCAGCCCCTTCCGGGACAGGGGATCGGGTACTTTCTTT

J: TRBJ2-4
V: TRBV6-1
size: -
D: TRBD2
CDR3: CASRDGREGNIQYF
DNA: TGTGCCAGCAGGGATGGACGGGAGGGAAACATTCAGTACTTC

J: TRBJ1-3
V: TRBV28
size: -
D: TRBD1
CDR3: CASSRQGRENTIYF
DNA: TGTGCCAGCAGCAGACAGGGGAGGGAAAACACCATATATTTT

J: TRBJ1-5
V: TRBV28
size: -
D: -
CDR3: CASRSTGVSNQPQHF
DNA: TGTGCCAGCAGGTCTACAGGAGTTAGCAATCAGCCCCAGCATTTT

J: TRBJ2-7
V: TRBV11-2
size: once
D: -
CDR3: CASSLPVYEQYF
DNA: TGTGCCAGCAGCTTACCAGTCTACGAGCAGTACTTC

J: TRBJ1-1
V: TRBV5-6
size: -
D: -
CDR3: CASSYLSGTEAFF
DNA: TGTGCCAGCAGCTACCTTTCGGGCACTGAAGCTTTCTTT

J: TRBJ2-3
V: TRBV29-1
size: -
D: -
CDR3: CSSLEGTDTQYF
DNA: TGCAGCTCTTTGGAGGGGACAGATACGCAGTATTTT

J: TRBJ2-7
V: TRBV7-7
size: -
D: -
CDR3: CASSLDREAEQYF
DNA: TGTGCCAGCAGCCTCGACAGGGAGGCCGAGCAGTACTTC

J: TRBJ1-6
V: TRBV5-1
size: -
D: TRBD1
CDR3: CASTSRDRGENSPLHF
DNA: TGCGCCAGCACCTCCCGGGACAGGGGCGAGAATTCACCCCTCCACTTT

J: TRBJ1-2
V: TRBV12-1
size: -
D: -
CDR3: CASSPPDRTPDGYTF
DNA: TGTGCCAGCAGCCCTCCTGACAGGACACCTGATGGCTACACCTTC

J: TRBJ2-7
V: TRBV6-5
size: -
D: TRBD1
CDR3: CASSFTGTGVPYEQYF
DNA: TGTGCCAGCAGTTTCACCGGGACAGGGGTTCCCTACGAGCAGTACTTC

J: TRBJ2-7
V: TRBV5-1
size: -
D: -
CDR3: CASSLGVGAYEQYF
DNA: TGCGCCAGCAGCTTGGGGGTAGGAGCCTACGAGCAGTACTTC

J: TRBJ2-5
V: TRBV11-2
size: -
D: -
CDR3: CASSLTFETSKETQYF
DNA: TGTGCCAGCAGCTTGACTTTTGAGACCTCGAAGGAGACCCAGTACTTC

J: TRBJ2-7
V: TRBV19
size: -
D: TRBD2
CDR3: CASSIGAAGDDEQYF
DNA: TGTGCCAGTAGTATAGGGGCGGCGGGAGATGACGAGCAGTACTTC

J: TRBJ2-3
V: TRBV6-4
size: -
D: TRBD2
CDR3: CASSESSGSTDTQYF
DNA: TGTGCCAGCAGTGAGTCTAGCGGGAGCACAGATACGCAGTATTTT

J: TRBJ1-5
V: TRBV30
size: -
D: -
CDR3: CAWRSPGNQPQHF
DNA: TGTGCCTGGAGGTCCCCGGGCAATCAGCCCCAGCATTTT

J: TRBJ1-4
V: TRBV11-1
size: -
D: -
CDR3: CASSPGHGNEKLFF
DNA: TGTGCCAGCAGCCCGGGACACGGGAATGAAAAACTGTTTTTT

J: TRBJ1-2
V: TRBV6-5
size: few
D: -
CDR3: CASRRQGHSYGYTF
DNA: TGTGCCAGCAGGCGCCAGGGCCATTCGTATGGCTACACCTTC

J: TRBJ2-5
V: TRBV4-1
size: -
D: -
CDR3: CASSQEDGIQETQYF
DNA: TGCGCCAGCAGCCAAGAGGACGGGATACAAGAGACCCAGTACTTC

J: TRBJ2-7
V: TRBV2
size: few
D: -
CDR3: CASKRAEHEQYF
DNA: TGTGCCAGCAAGAGGGCCGAGCACGAGCAGTACTTC

J: TRBJ1-6
V: TRBV4-1
size: few
D: -
CDR3: CASGWDFGNSPLHF
DNA: TGCGCCAGCGGATGGGACTTCGGGAATTCACCCCTCCACTTT

J: TRBJ2-7
V: TRBV4-2
size: -
D: TRBD2
CDR3: CASSQEGGGLSYEQYF
DNA: TGTGCCAGCAGCCAAGAGGGCGGGGGTCTCTCCTACGAGCAGTACTTC

J: TRBJ2-5
V: TRBV28
size: -
D: TRBD1
CDR3: CASRDRETQYF
DNA: TGTGCCAGCAGGGACAGGGAGACCCAGTACTTC

J: TRBJ1-2
V: TRBV7-9
size: -
D: TRBD1
CDR3: CASSPTGVNYGYTF
DNA: TGTGCCAGCAGCCCAACAGGGGTCAACTATGGCTACACCTTC

J: TRBJ1-5
V: TRBV6-5
size: -
D: TRBD1
CDR3: CASSYSSGGSQPQHF
DNA: TGTGCCAGCAGTTACTCGTCAGGGGGCAGTCAGCCCCAGCATTTT

J: TRBJ1-2
V: TRBV7-9
size: -
D: -
CDR3: CASSAADSFYGYTF
DNA: TGTGCCAGCAGCGCCGCGGACAGCTTCTATGGCTACACCTTC

J: TRBJ2-1
V: TRBV1
size: -
D: -
CDR3: CTSSPQEKKTGQFF
DNA: TGCACCAGCAGCCCCCAGGAAAAGAAAACTGGACAGTTCTTC

J: TRBJ1-2
V: TRBV28
size: -
D: -
CDR3: CASSPIVLPGGYTF
DNA: TGTGCCAGCAGTCCAATCGTCCTACCGGGAGGCTACACCTTC

J: TRBJ2-2
V: TRBV25-1
size: -
D: -
CDR3: CASSPGDFETGELFF
DNA: TGTGCCAGCTCTCCTGGGGACTTCGAAACCGGGGAGCTGTTTTTT

J: TRBJ2-2
V: TRBV5-6
size: once
D: -
CDR3: CASRRTGELFF
DNA: TGTGCCAGCAGGCGGACCGGGGAGCTGTTTTTT